This entry lists 26 T cell receptor beta chains sequenced from one sample in a study of blood T cell repertoires in COVID-19. Profiling relied on immunoSEQ multiplex PCR, and the TCRdb table lists in-frame clones only, not all of them. The profile covers about 150,000 clones, with approximately 84% appearing a single time and roughly 11% taken by the ten largest. Sequences were obtained from peripheral blood. The receptor set was obtained from a man between 65 and 85 years old with active or convalescent COVID-19.

This chain uses TRBV9 with TRBJ1-2; no clear D. V lost 3 bases and J lost 7, with 13 bases in between. The germline V gene has CDR1 SGDLS and CDR2 YYNGEE. The CDR3 is 13 residues long. Here the CDR3 DNA reads TGTGCCAGCAGCGGCCCGGGCGGGGTTGGCTACACCTTC. This gives the protein CASSGPGGVGYTF.

This clone has a handful of counts. The rearrangement joins TRBV9 to TRBJ2-2; D is possibly TRBD1 (6 bases). This CDR3 spans 17 amino acids. V lost 1 base to trimming and J lost 7 bases, with 20 bases between them. Germline CDR1 and CDR2: SGDLS and YYNGEE. In DNA form, the CDR3 reads TGTGCCAGCAGCGTATCAACAAACAGGGCATTGAGCGGGGAGCTGTTTTTT. Translation gives CASSVSTNRALSGELFF.

With regard to this clone: Distinct nucleotide sequences in the sample also encode this CDR3. CDR3: CASSPGLADYEQYF. In DNA, the CDR3 is TGTGCCAGCTCCCCGGGACTAGCAGATTACGAGCAGTACTTC. The gene calls are TRBV18 and TRBJ2-7, with 9 bases fitting TRBD2. CDR3 length equals 14 residues. Germline CDR1 KGHSH, CDR2 LQKENI. After removal of 6 bases from V and 4 bases from J, the junction contained 7 bases not matched to a gene.

Many counts were recorded for this clone. The chain combines TRBV7-9 with TRBJ1-4; a weak D match, TRBD1 (5 bases). The CDR3 spans 15 residues. Looked up from germline, CDR1 is SEHNR and CDR2 is FQNEAQ (reference sequence). V was pared by 11 bases and J by 1 base, with 17 bases between. For the CDR3, the DNA is TGTGCCGTCGAGCGGGGGAGCCGAACTAATGAAAAACTGTTTTTT. It codes for CAVERGSRTNEKLFF.

This clone was observed once. This chain joins TRBV11-2 and TRBJ2-1; D is possibly TRBD2 (6 bases). CDR3 length: 15 amino acids. Deletions cut 5 bases from V and 5 bases from J, with 16 bases between. Germline V CDR1 and CDR2: SGHAT, FQNNGV. The CDR3 region is CASSPQRAGNNEQFF. CDR3 nucleotide sequence: TGTGCCAGCAGCCCCCAGCGGGCTGGCAACAATGAGCAGTTCTTC.

The chain recombines TRBV30 with TRBJ2-1, with a possible D match to TRBD2 (6 bases). CDR3 length: 14 amino acids. CDR1 is GTSNPN, CDR2 SVGIG, per germline (reference sequence). V gave up 5 bases and J gave up 7 bases, with 18 bases separating them. CDR3: CAWGLGLPSNEQFF. The CDR3 DNA sequence: TGTGCCTGGGGCCTGGGACTTCCAAGTAATGAGCAGTTCTTC. The complete variable domain, with remaining parts taken from reference TRBV30 and TRBJ2-1, reads SQTIHQWPATLVQPVGSPLSLECTVEGTSNPNLYWYRQAAGRGLQLLFYSVGIGQISSEVPQNLSASRPQDRQFILSSKKLLLSDSGFYLCAWGLGLPSNEQFFGPGTRLTVL.

The chain combines TRBV7-2 with TRBJ2-3; D is undetermined. Germline V CDR1 and CDR2: SGHTA, FQGNSA. V was trimmed by 1 base and J by 1 base, leaving 6 bases between them. This CDR3 region has 14 residues. The CDR3 coding sequence is TGTGCCAGCAGCTTAGACCCGGGCACAGATACGCAGTATTTT. Translation: CASSLDPGTDTQYF.

J is TRBJ1-2 and V is TRBV7-2; D is possibly TRBD1 (5 bases). This CDR3 has 14 residues. Trimming took 1 base from V and 4 from J, leaving 10 bases between them. Germline V CDR1 and CDR2: SGHTA, FQGNSA. In DNA, the CDR3 is TGTGCCAGCAGCTTAGTGGGTCAGGGCTATGGCTACACCTTC. Amino acid sequence: CASSLVGQGYGYTF.

The rearrangement links TRBV12-3 or TRBV12-4 to TRBJ1-5, with D unclear. This CDR3 has 13 amino acids. Deletions cut 4 bases from V and 2 bases from J, with 6 bases between. The CDR3 sequence: CASSYRGNQPQHF. The CDR3 nucleotides are TGTGCCAGCAGTTACCGGGGCAATCAGCCCCAGCATTTT.

V usage is TRBV6-1 and J usage is TRBJ2-5; TRBD2 matches at 7 bases. Unmatched junction bases numbered 3, after V lost 0 bases and J lost 5 bases. The V gene's germline CDR1 is MNHNS and CDR2 SASEGT. The CDR3 contains 14 residues. As DNA, the CDR3 is TGTGCCAGCAGTGAAGCGGGGGGGTGGGAGACCCAGTACTTC. As protein: CASSEAGGWETQYF.

The V and J genes are TRBV7-2 and TRBJ2-2, with D possibly matching TRBD2 (5 bases). This CDR3 spans 14 amino acids. Trimming stripped 3 bases from V and 4 bases from J, with 9 bases between. Germline-derived CDR1 and CDR2 are SGHTA and FQGNSA. The CDR3 DNA reads as TGTGCCAGCAGCTTGGGAGCAGGCACCGGGGAGCTGTTTTTT. Translated, it gives CASSLGAGTGELFF.

The genes are TRBV10-3 and TRBJ1-1, with a weak D call TRBD1 (6 bases). Germline V lookup: CDR1 ENHRY, CDR2 SYGVKD. V was trimmed by 0 bases and J by 6 bases, leaving 8 bases between them. The CDR3 consists of 13 residues. CDR3 protein: CAISESTGSEAFF. Here the CDR3 DNA reads TGTGCCATCAGTGAGTCAACAGGGTCTGAAGCTTTCTTT.

The CDR3 loop is CASSLARSTSGSRGEQFF. The CDR3 DNA sequence: TGTGCCAGCAGCTTAGCGCGTTCGACTAGCGGCTCCAGGGGTGAGCAGTTCTTC. The chain has TRBV7-9 and TRBJ2-1, with TRBD2 identical over 9 bases. Per germline, CDR1 SEHNR and CDR2 FQNEAQ (reference sequence). V lost 0 bases, J lost 9 bases, and 15 bases stayed unmatched. This CDR3 region has 18 residues.

The V and J genes are TRBV29-1 and TRBJ2-1; TRBD2 matches 12 bases. Germline lookup yields CDR1 SQVTM and CDR2 ANQGSEA. The CDR3 is 15 residues long. Trimming took 3 bases from V and 9 from J; bases not matched to a gene: 9. The CDR3 coding sequence is TGCAGCGTTGAGGACACTAGCGGGGGGCCGAGTGAGCAGTTCTTC. Translation: CSVEDTSGGPSEQFF.

The genes are TRBV7-6 and TRBJ1-1; tentative D call: TRBD1 (5 bases). This CDR3 comprises 18 residues. Trimming stripped 1 base from V and 7 bases from J, with 25 bases between. CDR1 SGHVS and CDR2 FNYEAQ come from the germline V gene. CDR3 nucleotide sequence: TGTGCCAGCAGCTTAGTATCCGGGGGGGACTCCCGATCAGGTGAAGCTTTCTTT. Residues: CASSLVSGGDSRSGEAFF.

This sequence joins TRBV7-2 and TRBJ1-1; D is uncertain. Germline V gene lookup returns CDR1 SGHTA and CDR2 FQGNSA. Trimming took 1 base from V and 0 from J, leaving 6 bases between them. The CDR3 extends over 14 amino acids. The CDR3 DNA is TGTGCCAGCAGCTTAGAAATCATGAACACTGAAGCTTTCTTT. This translates into CASSLEIMNTEAFF.

CDR3 loop: CASSSHPGTEAFF. The CDR3 DNA follows: TGTGCCAGCAGCTCACATCCGGGGACTGAAGCTTTCTTT. The chain combines TRBV7-2 with TRBJ1-1; D remains ambiguous. The CDR3 runs to 13 residues. Germline assignment: CDR1 SGHTA and CDR2 FQGNSA. V was clipped by 4 bases and J by 5 bases, with 11 bases between them.

V is TRBV11-2 and J is TRBJ1-2; TRBD1 agrees at 7 bases. Germline V gene data show CDR1 as SGHAT and CDR2 as FQNNGV. V lost 4 bases, J lost 7 bases, and 12 bases stayed unmatched. This CDR3 is built from 15 residues. The CDR3 region is CASSSTGAPGPGYTF. Written as DNA, the CDR3 is TGTGCCAGCAGCTCAACAGGGGCCCCAGGACCTGGCTACACCTTC.

The rearrangement uses TRBV11-3 and TRBJ2-3; 7 bases are shared with TRBD2. Germline CDR1 reads SGHNT; CDR2 reads YENEEA. The CDR3 is 13 amino acids. Germline trimming cut 3 bases from V and 5 bases from J; bases unmatched to any gene: 2. The CDR3, as DNA: TGTGCCAGCAGCTTGGGGAGGGAAGATACGCAGTATTTT. Its protein product is CASSLGREDTQYF.

This chain uses TRBV28 with TRBJ1-3; 8 bases align to TRBD1. From germline, CDR1 is MDHEN and CDR2 SYDVKM. There are 15 residues in the CDR3. The V segment lost 5 bases and the J segment 3 bases; nucleotides outside the gene matches: 6. CDR3 loop: CASSRTGGNGNTIYF. The CDR3 region has the DNA TGTGCCAGCAGTCGTACAGGGGGTAATGGAAACACCATATATTTT.

The CDR3 sequence: CASSLQGNQPQHF. DNA for the CDR3: TGTGCCAGCAGCTTACAGGGAAATCAGCCCCAGCATTTT. This rearrangement joins TRBV5-8 to TRBJ1-5; TRBD1 is a possible D gene (6 bases). The CDR3 is 13 amino acids. Trimming took 2 bases from V and 4 from J, leaving 7 bases between them. Germline V lookup: CDR1 SGHTS, CDR2 YDEGEE.

The chain recombines TRBV28 with TRBJ2-7; the match to TRBD1 covers 8 bases. V shed 3 bases and J 2 bases; nucleotides not matched to a gene: 6. Germline V CDR1 and CDR2: MDHEN, SYDVKM. The CDR3 is made up of 15 amino acids. CDR3 amino acids: CASSFVGQAAYEQYF. CDR3 in DNA: TGTGCCAGCAGTTTCGTGGGACAGGCCGCCTACGAGCAGTACTTC.

This sequence joins TRBV6-6 and TRBJ2-7, with a weak D call TRBD1 (6 bases). Germline V gene sequence: CDR1 MNHNY, CDR2 SVGAGI (reference sequence). The CDR3 has 15 amino acids. With 5 bases removed from V and 0 bases from J, the gap between germline ends came to 14 bases. The chain's CDR3 is CASSGQLIPSYEQYF. CDR3 nucleotides: TGTGCCAGCAGTGGACAGCTAATCCCCTCCTACGAGCAGTACTTC.

The genes are TRBV11-2 and TRBJ1-6, with D maybe TRBD1 (5 bases). The CDR3 loop spans 13 amino acids. Germline V gene data show CDR1 as SGHAT and CDR2 as FQNNGV. V was pared by 3 bases and J by 8 bases, with 8 bases between. The CDR3 region has the DNA TGTGCCAGCAGCTTTCAGGGTCATTCACCCCTCCACTTT. It encodes CASSFQGHSPLHF. Combining the CDR3 with reference TRBV11-2 and TRBJ1-6 gives the whole variable domain EAGVAQSPRYKIIEKRQSVAFWCNPISGHATLYWYQQILGQGPKLLIQFQNNGVVDDSQLPKDRFSAERLKGVDSTLKIQPAKLEDSAVYLCASSFQGHSPLHFGNGTRLTVT.

The J gene is TRBJ2-3, the V gene TRBV6-5; 10 nucleotides match TRBD1. Germline CDR1 and CDR2: MNHEY and SVGAGI. CDR3 length: 14 residues. V dropped 0 bases and J dropped 10; count of bases not matched to a gene: 4. The CDR3 protein is CASSYSGDRGPQYF. The CDR3 DNA sequence: TGTGCCAGCAGTTACTCGGGGGACAGGGGTCCGCAGTATTTT.

The rearrangement uses TRBV6-5 and TRBJ1-1; D is ambiguous. This CDR3 contains 11 residues. The germline V and J ends were trimmed by 6 bases and 4 bases, with 6 bases remaining between them. Looked up from germline, CDR1 is MNHEY and CDR2 is SVGAGI. The CDR3 sequence: CASRGGTEAFF. The CDR3 region has the DNA TGTGCCAGCAGGGGAGGCACTGAAGCTTTCTTT.